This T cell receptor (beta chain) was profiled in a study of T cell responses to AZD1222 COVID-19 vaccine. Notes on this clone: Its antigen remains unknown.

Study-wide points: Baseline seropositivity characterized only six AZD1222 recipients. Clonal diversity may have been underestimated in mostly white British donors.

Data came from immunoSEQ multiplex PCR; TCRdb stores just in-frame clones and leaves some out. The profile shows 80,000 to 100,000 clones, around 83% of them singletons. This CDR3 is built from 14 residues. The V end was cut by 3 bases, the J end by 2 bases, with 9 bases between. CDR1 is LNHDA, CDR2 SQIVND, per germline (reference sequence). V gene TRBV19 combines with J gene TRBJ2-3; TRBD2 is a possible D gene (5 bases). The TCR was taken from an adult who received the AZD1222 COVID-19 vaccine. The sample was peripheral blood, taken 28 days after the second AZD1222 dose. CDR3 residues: CASSIGLHTDTQYF. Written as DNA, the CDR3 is TGTGCCAGTAGTATTGGACTGCACACAGATACGCAGTATTTT. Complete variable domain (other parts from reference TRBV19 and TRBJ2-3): DGGITQSPKYLFRKEGQNVTLSCEQNLNHDAMYWYRQDPGQGLRLIYYSQIVNDFQKGDIAEGYSVSREKKESFPLTVTSAQKNPTAFYLCASSIGLHTDTQYFGPGTRLTVL.